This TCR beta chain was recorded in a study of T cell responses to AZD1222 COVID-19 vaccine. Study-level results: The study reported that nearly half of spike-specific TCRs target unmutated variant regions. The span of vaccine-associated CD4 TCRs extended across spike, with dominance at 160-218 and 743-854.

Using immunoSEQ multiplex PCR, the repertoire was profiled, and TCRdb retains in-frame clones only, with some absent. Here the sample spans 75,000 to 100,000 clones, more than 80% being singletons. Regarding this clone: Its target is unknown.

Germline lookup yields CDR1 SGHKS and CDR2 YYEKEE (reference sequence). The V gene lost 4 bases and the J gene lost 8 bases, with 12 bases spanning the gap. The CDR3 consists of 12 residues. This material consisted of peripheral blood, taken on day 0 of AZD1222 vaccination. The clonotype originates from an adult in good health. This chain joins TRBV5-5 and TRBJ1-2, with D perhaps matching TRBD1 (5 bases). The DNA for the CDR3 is TGTGCCAGCAGCCTCCCAAGGGGAGGCTACACCTTC. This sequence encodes CASSLPRGGYTF.